This TCR beta chain was retrieved from a study of vaccination effects on CD4 cells after COVID-19. Study-wide context: It was a median of 72 days after the second dose that post-vaccine samples were obtained.

The germline CDR1 and CDR2 sequences are MNHEY and SVGAGI. V gave up 7 bases and J gave up 2 bases, with 14 bases separating them. The CDR3 extends over 14 amino acids. CD4+ T cells specific for antigen were expanded with viral peptide pools by the ViraFEST assay before sequencing. It was after around eleven days of culture that CD4+ T cells were isolated. Either the mRNA-1273 or the BNT162b2 vaccine was given to participants as two doses. PBMC cultures contained over 1.5 million cells per well, around 9.7 IU/ml IL-2 and 10 ug/ml peptides. On both days 3 and 7, half of the culture medium was replaced with IL-2 medium. General study findings and limits: Long after vaccination, the clones induced by infection and by vaccine shrank markedly in size.

This clone came up a few times. Its specificity is unknown. The table came from immunoSEQ multiplex PCR; TCRdb's copy has only in-frame clones and leaves some out. The sample has fewer than 30,000 clones; over 70% are singletons. This receptor was obtained from a human donor who received a COVID-19 vaccine. The source was CD4+ T cells from PBMCs cultured with SARS-CoV-2 spike peptides, collected after COVID-19 vaccination. The chain recombines TRBV6-5 with TRBJ1-2; D is unclear. Here the CDR3 reads CASTMRTVNYGYTF. As DNA, the CDR3 is TGTGCCAGCACGATGAGGACGGTAAACTATGGCTACACCTTC.